This TCR beta chain is drawn from a study of radiotherapy plus CTLA-4 blockade in lung cancer. Study-wide context: With over 25% of patients having disease control, objective responses were seen in approximately 17%.

Germline values: CDR1 SGHDT, CDR2 YYEEEE. CDR3 size: 15 residues. With 1 base removed from V and 6 bases from J, the gap between germline ends came to 15 bases. The method was immunoSEQ multiplex PCR; TCRdb's version includes in-frame clones alone and lacks a portion of them. Seen here are roughly 90,000 clones, 80% to 85% observed once, and the top ten hold over 20%. This clone was counted a few times. A read error is likely here: a far larger clone is one base away. The V and J genes are TRBV5-6 and TRBJ2-3; D possibly corresponds to TRBD2 (6 bases). Source: peripheral blood, taken from a patient treated with radiotherapy plus ipilimumab. The TCR comes from a human donor with non-small cell lung cancer that progressed on radiotherapy plus ipilimumab. For the CDR3, the DNA is TGTGCCAGCAGCTTGTTGCGGGAAAGTGGTGATACGCAGTATTTT. Protein product: CASSLLRESGDTQYF.